This is a list of T cell receptor beta chains from one sample in a study of T cells in Graves' hyperthyroidism and ophthalmopathy. TCRdb itself ran the multiplex PCR reads through MiXCR, one entry per CDR3 protein. This repertoire shows around 290,000 distinct CDR3 sequences, approximately 17% found once; its top ten account for approximately 60%. The specimen was blood. The receptor source for this set is a woman in her sixties with Graves' ophthalmopathy. CDR3s leave out the opening cysteine and the closing phenylalanine or tryptophan.

V	J	CDR3
TRBV7-2	TRBJ1-6	ASSSKPTGSYNSPLH
TRBV5-4	TRBJ1-2	ASSQDGNIDYT
TRBV11-2	TRBJ1-1	ASSQTSTAF
TRBV29-1	TRBJ1-5	SIRDSNQPQH
TRBV5-1	TRBJ2-7	ASSFGDRDAYEQY
TRBV30	TRBJ2-5	AWGPTQETQY
TRBV7-2	TRBJ2-7	ASSLTRLWQY
TRBV28	TRBJ1-2	ASTRPGGVGYT
TRBV11-3	TRBJ2-2	ASSLGAGRMGELF
TRBV28	TRBJ1-1	ASSIQGEAF
TRBV11-2	TRBJ2-7	ASSLGIQFVLHEQY
TRBV20-1	TRBJ2-7	SAGRPGQDYEQY
TRBV7-2	TRBJ2-7	ASSLWGVPYEQY
TRBV6-2/TRBV6-3	TRBJ2-1	ASSRPGQGRNEQF
TRBV7-6	TRBJ2-3	ASSLEGYTQY
TRBV27	TRBJ2-1	ASSLTPAYNEQF
TRBV7-3	TRBJ2-1	ASSRLGLAGCNEQF
TRBV18	TRBJ1-1	ASAAGRATEAF
TRBV24-1	TRBJ2-1	ATSYWDNEQF
TRBV20-1	TRBJ2-7	SAPDRGSYEQY
TRBV7-2	TRBJ1-2	ASSLVFGYT
TRBV18	TRBJ2-3	ASSLGLEGTDTQY
TRBV20-1	TRBJ2-7	SARGTSGGNEQY
TRBV9	TRBJ2-7	ASSRSGQGSYEQY
TRBV12-3/TRBV12-4	TRBJ1-4	ASSHSGTGTEKLF
TRBV20-1	TRBJ2-5	SASSGTSRLQETQY
TRBV12-3/TRBV12-4	TRBJ1-2	ASSVPGRDAYGYT
TRBV13	TRBJ2-3	ASSPAGGLTGDTQY
TRBV29-1	TRBJ1-1	SVSTGGNTEAF
TRBV19	TRBJ1-1	ASDRGNTEAF
TRBV20-1	TRBJ2-7	SARGRGAGYEQY
TRBV29-1	TRBJ1-2	SVGQGDYGYT
TRBV6-2/TRBV6-3	TRBJ1-1	ASRRPGPNTEAF
TRBV29-1	TRBJ1-1	SVSGLYTEAF
TRBV4-1	TRBJ2-5	ASSQVGRQGGETQY
TRBV28	TRBJ1-1	ASFEQGAIGTEAF
TRBV20-1	TRBJ2-1	SAQGAGGYNEQF
TRBV7-9	TRBJ2-5	ASMRGSVETQY
TRBV27	TRBJ2-2	ASSSEGVVGELF
TRBV2	TRBJ1-2	ASRGQANYGYT
TRBV9	TRBJ2-1	ASSVVSSGEGEQF
TRBV12-3/TRBV12-4	TRBJ1-2	ASRRDRGKGYT
TRBV18	TRBJ1-4	ASSPERISTNEKLF
TRBV19	TRBJ2-1	ASIGVTPPGHNSYNEQF
TRBV7-9	TRBJ2-6	ASSIKGGSGANVLT
TRBV10-3	TRBJ1-6	AISQGLGNSPLH
TRBV6-2/TRBV6-3	TRBJ2-6	ASRTAGANVLT
TRBV5-5	TRBJ2-1	ASSFRTTPGDEQF
TRBV6-2/TRBV6-3	TRBJ1-1	ASSPAGTEAF
TRBV6-2/TRBV6-3	TRBJ1-1	VSTPRQINTEAF
TRBV7-2	TRBJ1-5	ASSSVGGGNQPQH
TRBV11-2	TRBJ2-7	ASSLADEQY
TRBV7-8	TRBJ2-7	ASSLNAGMGEQY
TRBV7-9	TRBJ2-7	ASSLVSYEQY
TRBV12-3/TRBV12-4	TRBJ1-1	ASRPFRTDTEAF
TRBV12-5	TRBJ2-3	ASGLIGSTDTQY
TRBV18	TRBJ1-2	ASSPSERTGYT
TRBV3-1	TRBJ2-7	ASSRQCLAGTEHGWEYEQY
TRBV9	TRBJ2-7	ASSVGPGNGGYEQY